Listed below are T cell receptor beta chains from one sample, sequenced in a study of OX40 agonist ivuxolimab in advanced cancers. Only in-frame clones appear in the TCRdb table, and some are missing; sequencing was by immunoSEQ multiplex PCR. The sample carries 15,000 to 20,000 clones, roughly 90% recorded once. Sequencing used CD4+ or CD8+ T cells sorted from blood, obtained in a trial of the OX40 agonist ivuxolimab. Receptors originate from an adult with an advanced solid tumor such as melanoma, head and neck, liver or kidney cancer. CDR3s include the opening cysteine and the closing phenylalanine or tryptophan. D genes are given only for firm matches. Clone size is not always given. Where it is, it says once, few, many or a class for expanded clones.

CDR3aa: CASSWTGGREGKNIQYF
CDR3nt: TGTGCCAGCAGCTGGACCGGAGGGCGGGAGGGCAAAAACATTCAGTACTTC
abundance: NA
v_gene: TRBV5-4
j_gene: TRBJ2-4
d_gene: TRBD2

CDR3aa: CASSSSPFLNTEAFF
CDR3nt: TGTGCCAGTAGTTCGTCACCCTTTTTAAACACTGAAGCTTTCTTT
abundance: NA
v_gene: TRBV19
j_gene: TRBJ1-1
d_gene: NA

CDR3aa: CATTRSSYNSPLHF
CDR3nt: TGTGCCACCACACGGAGCTCCTATAATTCACCCCTCCACTTT
abundance: NA
v_gene: TRBV2
j_gene: TRBJ1-6
d_gene: NA

CDR3aa: CASSLSVGALQETQYF
CDR3nt: TGTGCCAGCAGCTTATCCGTGGGGGCTCTCCAAGAGACCCAGTACTTC
abundance: NA
v_gene: TRBV7-8
j_gene: TRBJ2-5
d_gene: NA

CDR3aa: CASSETLVNTEAFF
CDR3nt: TGTGCCAGCAGTGAAACGCTAGTAAACACTGAAGCTTTCTTT
abundance: NA
v_gene: TRBV6-1
j_gene: TRBJ1-1
d_gene: NA

CDR3aa: CASSPRGTGGTGELFF
CDR3nt: TGCGCCAGCAGCCCGCGGGGGACAGGCGGCACCGGGGAGCTGTTTTTT
abundance: NA
v_gene: TRBV5-1
j_gene: TRBJ2-2
d_gene: NA

CDR3aa: CASSLSGGWDTEAFF
CDR3nt: TGTGCCAGCAGTTTATCTGGAGGGTGGGACACTGAAGCTTTCTTT
abundance: NA
v_gene: TRBV27
j_gene: TRBJ1-1
d_gene: NA

CDR3aa: CSVEARTNYGYTF
CDR3nt: TGCAGCGTTGAAGCAAGAACCAACTATGGCTACACCTTC
abundance: NA
v_gene: TRBV29-1
j_gene: TRBJ1-2
d_gene: NA

CDR3aa: CASSQNSGGSTYEQYF
CDR3nt: TGTGCCAGCAGCCAAAATAGCGGGGGGTCCACCTACGAGCAGTACTTC
abundance: NA
v_gene: TRBV4-2
j_gene: TRBJ2-7
d_gene: TRBD2

CDR3aa: CASSLAPGRISNYGYTF
CDR3nt: TGTGCCAGCAGCTTAGCCCCGGGCAGGATCTCTAACTATGGCTACACCTTC
abundance: NA
v_gene: TRBV13
j_gene: TRBJ1-2
d_gene: NA

CDR3aa: CASSDGEAGELFF
CDR3nt: TGTGCCAGCAGTGACGGGGAGGCCGGGGAGCTGTTTTTT
abundance: few
v_gene: TRBV6-4
j_gene: TRBJ2-2
d_gene: NA

CDR3aa: CASSYGTGGEETQYF
CDR3nt: TGTGCCAGCAGCTACGGGACAGGGGGCGAAGAGACCCAGTACTTC
abundance: NA
v_gene: TRBV6-5
j_gene: TRBJ2-5
d_gene: TRBD1

CDR3aa: CASSEKVGEGNQPQHF
CDR3nt: TGTGCCAGCAGTGAAAAGGTGGGAGAGGGCAATCAGCCCCAGCATTTT
abundance: NA
v_gene: TRBV6-4
j_gene: TRBJ1-5
d_gene: NA

CDR3aa: CASSFSGHPNQPQHF
CDR3nt: TGTGCCAGCTCATTCTCGGGACACCCTAATCAGCCCCAGCATTTT
abundance: NA
v_gene: TRBV18
j_gene: TRBJ1-5
d_gene: NA

CDR3aa: CASSLEERGGTDTQYF
CDR3nt: TGTGCCAGCAGCTTGGAGGAGCGGGGTGGGACAGATACGCAGTATTTT
abundance: NA
v_gene: TRBV5-6
j_gene: TRBJ2-3
d_gene: TRBD2

CDR3aa: CASSLIRGNTDTQYF
CDR3nt: TGTGCCAGCAGCCTGATTAGGGGGAACACAGATACGCAGTATTTT
abundance: NA
v_gene: TRBV14
j_gene: TRBJ2-3
d_gene: NA

CDR3aa: CAIGSYEQYF
CDR3nt: TGTGCCATCGGGTCATACGAGCAGTACTTC
abundance: NA
v_gene: TRBV10-3
j_gene: TRBJ2-7
d_gene: NA

CDR3aa: CASSEVGVSEQYF
CDR3nt: TGTGCCAGCAGTGAGGTAGGGGTGAGCGAGCAGTACTTC
abundance: large
v_gene: TRBV6-1
j_gene: TRBJ2-7
d_gene: NA

CDR3aa: CASGVSGGRDTEAFF
CDR3nt: TGTGCCAGCGGCGTGTCAGGGGGCCGTGACACTGAAGCTTTCTTT
abundance: once
v_gene: TRBV28
j_gene: TRBJ1-1
d_gene: TRBD1

CDR3aa: CASSILGNQPQHF
CDR3nt: TGTGCCAGTAGTATACTAGGCAATCAGCCCCAGCATTTT
abundance: few
v_gene: TRBV19
j_gene: TRBJ1-5
d_gene: NA

CDR3aa: CASSRRTEAFF
CDR3nt: TGTGCCAGCAGCCGCCGCACTGAAGCTTTCTTT
abundance: medium-sized
v_gene: TRBV2
j_gene: TRBJ1-1
d_gene: NA

CDR3aa: CASSLLGEGGHNEQFF
CDR3nt: TGTGCCAGCAGTTTACTGGGGGAAGGGGGGCACAATGAGCAGTTCTTC
abundance: NA
v_gene: TRBV6-5
j_gene: TRBJ2-1
d_gene: NA

CDR3aa: CASSQDRGSGNTIYF
CDR3nt: TGTGCCAGCAGCCAAGATCGGGGCTCTGGAAACACCATATATTTT
abundance: large
v_gene: TRBV4-2
j_gene: TRBJ1-3
d_gene: NA

CDR3aa: CASSFSGGRYNEQFF
CDR3nt: TGTGCCAGCAGTTTTAGCGGGGGGAGGTACAATGAGCAGTTCTTC
abundance: NA
v_gene: TRBV27
j_gene: TRBJ2-1
d_gene: TRBD2

CDR3aa: CATSRDTSGGETQYF
CDR3nt: TGTGCCACCAGCAGAGATACTAGCGGGGGAGAGACCCAGTACTTC
abundance: NA
v_gene: TRBV15
j_gene: TRBJ2-5
d_gene: TRBD2

CDR3aa: CASSTRTGGELSTEAFF
CDR3nt: TGCGCCAGCAGCACCCGGACAGGGGGCGAATTAAGCACTGAAGCTTTCTTT
abundance: NA
v_gene: TRBV4-1
j_gene: TRBJ1-1
d_gene: TRBD1

CDR3aa: CASVRGFSSSTDTQYF
CDR3nt: TGCGCCAGCGTCAGAGGGTTTTCGTCGAGCACAGATACGCAGTATTTT
abundance: NA
v_gene: TRBV5-1
j_gene: TRBJ2-3
d_gene: NA

CDR3aa: CASSFSELNTEAFF
CDR3nt: TGCGCCAGCTCTTTCTCGGAATTGAACACTGAAGCTTTCTTT
abundance: NA
v_gene: TRBV5-1
j_gene: TRBJ1-1
d_gene: NA

CDR3aa: CASSPPWALGTGELFF
CDR3nt: TGTGCCAGCAGCCCACCATGGGCGTTGGGAACCGGGGAGCTGTTTTTT
abundance: NA
v_gene: TRBV7-9
j_gene: TRBJ2-2
d_gene: NA

CDR3aa: CASSFGTPRQPQHF
CDR3nt: TGTGCCAGCAGCTTCGGGACTCCACGTCAGCCCCAGCATTTT
abundance: once
v_gene: TRBV13
j_gene: TRBJ1-5
d_gene: NA

CDR3aa: CASSFNDNYGYTF
CDR3nt: TGTGCCAGCAGTTTTAATGACAACTATGGCTACACCTTC
abundance: NA
v_gene: TRBV28
j_gene: TRBJ1-2
d_gene: NA

CDR3aa: CASSPDRVGTEAFF
CDR3nt: TGTGCCAGCAGCCCAGACAGGGTAGGCACTGAAGCTTTCTTT
abundance: NA
v_gene: TRBV7-2
j_gene: TRBJ1-1
d_gene: TRBD1

CDR3aa: CAGSRGETQYF
CDR3nt: TGTGCCGGTTCTAGGGGAGAGACCCAGTACTTC
abundance: NA
v_gene: TRBV5-8
j_gene: TRBJ2-5
d_gene: NA

CDR3aa: CASTTRGNYGYTF
CDR3nt: TGTGCCAGCACTACTAGGGGTAACTATGGCTACACCTTC
abundance: NA
v_gene: TRBV6-5
j_gene: TRBJ1-2
d_gene: NA

CDR3aa: CASSQASGGPYEQYF
CDR3nt: TGTGCCAGTAGCCAAGCTAGCGGGGGGCCCTACGAGCAGTACTTC
abundance: once
v_gene: TRBV19
j_gene: TRBJ2-7
d_gene: TRBD2

CDR3aa: CASSWRGGDSHNEQFF
CDR3nt: TGTGCCAGTAGTTGGCGAGGGGGGGACTCCCACAATGAGCAGTTCTTC
abundance: NA
v_gene: TRBV19
j_gene: TRBJ2-1
d_gene: NA

CDR3aa: CASAGLGGARANTGELFF
CDR3nt: TGCGCCAGCGCTGGGCTCGGGGGGGCTAGAGCGAACACCGGGGAGCTGTTTTTT
abundance: NA
v_gene: TRBV5-1
j_gene: TRBJ2-2
d_gene: TRBD2

CDR3aa: CATREGGHGQFF
CDR3nt: TGTGCCACCAGAGAAGGGGGCCATGGGCAGTTCTTC
abundance: NA
v_gene: TRBV15
j_gene: TRBJ2-1
d_gene: TRBD1

CDR3aa: CASSVKATYGYTF
CDR3nt: TGTGCCAGCAGCGTAAAGGCGACCTATGGCTACACCTTC
abundance: NA
v_gene: TRBV9
j_gene: TRBJ1-2
d_gene: NA

CDR3aa: CASSLWQSSTDTQYF
CDR3nt: TGCGCCAGCAGCTTGTGGCAGTCTAGCACAGATACGCAGTATTTT
abundance: NA
v_gene: TRBV5-1
j_gene: TRBJ2-3
d_gene: NA

CDR3aa: CASAGSGAKNIQYF
CDR3nt: TGTGCCAGCGCGGGGAGCGGGGCCAAAAACATTCAGTACTTC
abundance: NA
v_gene: TRBV2
j_gene: TRBJ2-4
d_gene: NA

CDR3aa: CASRGTGDYGYTF
CDR3nt: TGTGCCAGCAGAGGGACAGGGGACTATGGCTACACCTTC
abundance: NA
v_gene: TRBV25-1
j_gene: TRBJ1-2
d_gene: TRBD1

CDR3aa: CASSWTSRRGYTF
CDR3nt: TGTGCCAGCAGCTGGACGAGTCGGCGTGGCTACACCTTC
abundance: NA
v_gene: TRBV7-6
j_gene: TRBJ1-2
d_gene: NA

CDR3aa: CATSSYRDSNQPQHF
CDR3nt: TGTGCCACCAGCAGTTACCGGGACAGCAATCAGCCCCAGCATTTT
abundance: once
v_gene: TRBV15
j_gene: TRBJ1-5
d_gene: NA

CDR3aa: CASSWGGLKNTEAFF
CDR3nt: TGTGCCAGCAGTTGGGGGGGGCTGAAGAACACTGAAGCTTTCTTT
abundance: NA
v_gene: TRBV27
j_gene: TRBJ1-1
d_gene: NA

CDR3aa: CASTLIGNRNKGYTF
CDR3nt: TGTGCCAGCACCCTGATAGGGAATAGGAATAAGGGCTACACCTTC
abundance: NA
v_gene: TRBV2
j_gene: TRBJ1-2
d_gene: NA

CDR3aa: CASSQEPSDWSETQYF
CDR3nt: TGCGCCAGCAGCCAAGAGCCCTCCGACTGGTCGGAGACCCAGTACTTC
abundance: once
v_gene: TRBV4-1
j_gene: TRBJ2-5
d_gene: NA

CDR3aa: CASSQDWDEQYF
CDR3nt: TGTGCCAGCAGCCAAGATTGGGACGAGCAGTACTTC
abundance: NA
v_gene: TRBV4-2
j_gene: TRBJ2-7
d_gene: NA

CDR3aa: CASSISGPTNEKLFF
CDR3nt: TGTGCCAGTAGTATATCCGGGCCAACTAATGAAAAACTGTTTTTT
abundance: NA
v_gene: TRBV19
j_gene: TRBJ1-4
d_gene: NA

CDR3aa: CASSPGMISYEQYF
CDR3nt: TGTGCCAGCTCACCGGGTATGATCTCCTACGAGCAGTACTTC
abundance: NA
v_gene: TRBV18
j_gene: TRBJ2-7
d_gene: NA

CDR3aa: CASSERQLDTGELFF
CDR3nt: TGTGCCAGCAGTGAAAGGCAGTTGGACACCGGGGAGCTGTTTTTT
abundance: NA
v_gene: TRBV2
j_gene: TRBJ2-2
d_gene: NA

CDR3aa: CASSLLERLKDEQFF
CDR3nt: TGTGCCAGCAGCTTACTAGAGCGGTTGAAGGATGAGCAGTTCTTC
abundance: NA
v_gene: TRBV7-9
j_gene: TRBJ2-1
d_gene: NA

CDR3aa: CASSISGGAVEQFF
CDR3nt: TGTGCCAGCAGTATTAGCGGGGGGGCAGTGGAGCAGTTCTTC
abundance: NA
v_gene: TRBV7-6
j_gene: TRBJ2-1
d_gene: TRBD2

CDR3aa: CATTDSTYGYTF
CDR3nt: TGTGCCACCACGGACAGTACCTATGGCTACACCTTC
abundance: NA
v_gene: TRBV25-1
j_gene: TRBJ1-2
d_gene: NA

CDR3aa: CASSEITSDEQYF
CDR3nt: TGTGCCAGCAGTGAGATTACTAGCGACGAGCAGTACTTC
abundance: NA
v_gene: TRBV6-5
j_gene: TRBJ2-7
d_gene: TRBD2